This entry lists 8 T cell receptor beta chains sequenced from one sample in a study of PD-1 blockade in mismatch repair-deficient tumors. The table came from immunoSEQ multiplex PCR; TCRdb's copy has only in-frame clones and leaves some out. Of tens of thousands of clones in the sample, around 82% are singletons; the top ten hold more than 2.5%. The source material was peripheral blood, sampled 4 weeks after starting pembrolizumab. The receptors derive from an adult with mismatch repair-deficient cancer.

CDR3 in DNA: TGTGCCACTACGCCGGGACAGGGACCTTCCTACGAGCAGTACTTC. This translates into CATTPGQGPSYEQYF. The rearrangement links TRBV19 to TRBJ2-7; 9 bases align to TRBD1. There are 15 residues in the CDR3. Germline values: CDR1 LNHDA, CDR2 SQIVND (reference sequence). With 10 bases clipped from V and 1 base from J, the junction kept 11 bases outside the gene matches.

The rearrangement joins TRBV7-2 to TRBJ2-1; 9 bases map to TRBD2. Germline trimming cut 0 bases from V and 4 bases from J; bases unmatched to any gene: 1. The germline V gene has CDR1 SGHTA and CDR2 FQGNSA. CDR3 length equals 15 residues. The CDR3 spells CASSLASGGYNEQFF. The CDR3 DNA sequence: TGTGCCAGCAGCTTAGCCAGCGGGGGGTACAATGAGCAGTTCTTC.

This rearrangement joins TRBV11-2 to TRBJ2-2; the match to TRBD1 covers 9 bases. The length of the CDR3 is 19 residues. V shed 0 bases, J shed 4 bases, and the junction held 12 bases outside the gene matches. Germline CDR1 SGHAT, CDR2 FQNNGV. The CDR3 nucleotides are TGTGCCAGCAGCTTAGATCATCCCCGGACAGGGGCCGTCACCGGGGAGCTGTTTTTT. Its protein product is CASSLDHPRTGAVTGELFF.

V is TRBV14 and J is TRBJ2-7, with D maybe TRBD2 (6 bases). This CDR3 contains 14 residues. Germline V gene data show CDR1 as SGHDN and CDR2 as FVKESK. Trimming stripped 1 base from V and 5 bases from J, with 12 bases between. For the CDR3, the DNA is TGTGCCAGCAGCCAAGCCCCGGGGAGGCACGAGCAGTACTTC. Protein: CASSQAPGRHEQYF. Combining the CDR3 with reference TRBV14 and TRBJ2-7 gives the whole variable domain EAGVTQFPSHSVIEKGQTVTLRCDPISGHDNLYWYRRVMGKEIKFLLHFVKESKQDESGMPNNRFLAERTGGTYSTLKVQPAELEDSGVYFCASSQAPGRHEQYFGPGTRLTVT.

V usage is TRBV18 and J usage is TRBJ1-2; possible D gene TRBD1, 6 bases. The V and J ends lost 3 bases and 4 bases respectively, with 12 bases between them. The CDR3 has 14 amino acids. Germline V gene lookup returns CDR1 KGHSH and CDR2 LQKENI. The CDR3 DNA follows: TGTGCCAGCTCACCCAGGGGCTACAGCTATGGCTACACCTTC. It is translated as CASSPRGYSYGYTF.

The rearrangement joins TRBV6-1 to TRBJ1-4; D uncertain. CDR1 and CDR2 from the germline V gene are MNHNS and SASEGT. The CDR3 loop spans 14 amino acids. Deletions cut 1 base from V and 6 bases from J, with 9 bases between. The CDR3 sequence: CASSEGSLDEKLFF. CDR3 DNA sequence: TGTGCCAGCAGTGAAGGGAGCCTGGATGAAAAACTGTTTTTT.

The CDR3 spells CASSWTTSGYADTQYF. In DNA, the CDR3 is TGTGCCAGCAGCTGGACGACTAGTGGTTATGCAGATACGCAGTATTTT. The V gene is TRBV7-2, the J gene TRBJ2-3; D might be TRBD2 (6 bases). With 4 bases removed from V and 4 bases from J, the gap between germline ends came to 18 bases. The V gene's germline CDR1 is SGHTA and CDR2 FQGNSA. This CDR3 is 16 amino acids long.

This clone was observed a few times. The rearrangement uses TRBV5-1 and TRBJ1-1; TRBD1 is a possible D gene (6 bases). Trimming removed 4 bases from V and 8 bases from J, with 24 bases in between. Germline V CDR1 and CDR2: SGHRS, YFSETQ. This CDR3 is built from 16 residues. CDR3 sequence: CASSVAPEGGAEEAFF. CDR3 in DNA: TGCGCCAGCAGCGTGGCCCCTGAGGGGGGCGCGGAGGAAGCTTTCTTT.